Here is one T cell receptor (beta chain) with its context. Its target is unknown. This sample is drawn from a study of cytomegalovirus exposure and HLA in healthy donors. Study-wide results and caveats: Being productive about 87% or about 30% of the time was typical of most TCR beta V segments in an earlier analysis. As a later analysis showed, a missense DCLRE1C variant was linked to trimming of TCR beta V- and J-genes.

With 60 Vbeta and 13 Jbeta primers, the PCR was carried out. The table came from immunoSEQ multiplex PCR; TCRdb's copy has only in-frame clones and leaves some out. The sample records over 85,000 clones, 76% being singletons. This CDR3 contains 14 residues. V was clipped by 3 bases and J by 6 bases, with 13 bases between them. Germline V gene sequence: CDR1 SGDLS, CDR2 YYNGEE. This sequence joins TRBV9 and TRBJ2-1; weak D call: TRBD2 (6 bases). The sequencing sample was made of PBMCs. The TCR comes from a man aged 25-45 years in good health and CMV-seropositive. The CDR3 is CASSGGGAGNEQFF. CDR3 bases: TGTGCCAGCAGCGGCGGAGGGGCTGGCAATGAGCAGTTCTTC.